This T cell receptor (beta chain) appears in the sequencing data of a study of blood T cells in healthy people across ages. At the level of the study: In model experiments, template switching was able to capture about one barcoded beta molecule for every two T cells that were present. Study-level findings and limits: The long-lived group displayed more naive CD4+ cells, plus higher diversity, than the aged donors did.

CDR3 length equals 15 residues. The germline V gene encodes CDR1 SEHNR and CDR2 FQNEAQ (reference sequence). V lost 4 bases to trimming and J lost 0 bases, with 10 bases between them. Notes on this clonotype: No antigen is known for it.

Alongside a J-beta primer mix, a sample-barcoded 5' primer served in a second PCR lasting roughly 6 to 12 cycles. TCRdb reanalysed the 5' RACE reads using MiXCR and keeps one entry per CDR3 protein. In the table there are about 780,000 distinct CDR3 sequences, about half of which are singletons. V usage is TRBV7-9 and J usage is TRBJ2-1; unclear D gene. The receptor was derived from an elderly man in good health. Specimen: blood. CDR3 sequence: CASSSPLLSYNEQFF. For the CDR3, the DNA is TGTGCCAGCAGCTCGCCCCTACTCTCCTACAATGAGCAGTTCTTC.